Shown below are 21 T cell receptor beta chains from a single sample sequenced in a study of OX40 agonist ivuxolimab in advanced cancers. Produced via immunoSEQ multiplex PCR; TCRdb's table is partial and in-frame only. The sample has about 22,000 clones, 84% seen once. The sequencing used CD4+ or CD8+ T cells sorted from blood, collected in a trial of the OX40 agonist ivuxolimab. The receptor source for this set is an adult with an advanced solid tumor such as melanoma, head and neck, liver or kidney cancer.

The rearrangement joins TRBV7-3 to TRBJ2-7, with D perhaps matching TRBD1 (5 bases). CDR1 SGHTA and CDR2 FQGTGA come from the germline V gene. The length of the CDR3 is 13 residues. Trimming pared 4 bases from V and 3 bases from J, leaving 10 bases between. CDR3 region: CASSSSQGYEQYF. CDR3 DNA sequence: TGTGCCAGCAGCTCCAGCCAGGGCTACGAGCAGTACTTC.

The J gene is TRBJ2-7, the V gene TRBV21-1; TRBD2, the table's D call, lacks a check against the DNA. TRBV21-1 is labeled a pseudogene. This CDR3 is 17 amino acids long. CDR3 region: CASTEGRVAPFFYEQYF. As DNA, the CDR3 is TGTGCCAGCACCGAGGGGAGGGTAGCGCCCTTTTTCTACGAGCAGTACTTC.

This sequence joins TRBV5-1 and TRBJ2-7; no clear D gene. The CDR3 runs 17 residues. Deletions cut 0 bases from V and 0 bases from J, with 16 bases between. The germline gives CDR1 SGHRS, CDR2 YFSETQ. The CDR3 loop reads CASSLASLEHISYEQYF. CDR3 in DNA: TGCGCCAGCAGCTTGGCCTCTTTAGAGCATATCTCCTACGAGCAGTACTTC.

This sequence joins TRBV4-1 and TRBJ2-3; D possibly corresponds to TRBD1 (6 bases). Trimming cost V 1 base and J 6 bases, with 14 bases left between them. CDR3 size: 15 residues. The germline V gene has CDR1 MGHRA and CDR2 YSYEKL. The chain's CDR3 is CASSQVRRGDDTQYF. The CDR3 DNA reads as TGCGCCAGCAGCCAAGTGCGCAGGGGCGATGATACGCAGTATTTT.

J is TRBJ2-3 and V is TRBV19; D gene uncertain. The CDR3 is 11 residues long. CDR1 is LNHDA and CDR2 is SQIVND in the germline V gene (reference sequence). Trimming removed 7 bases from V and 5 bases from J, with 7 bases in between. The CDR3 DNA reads TGTGCCAGTATCTTGGGAGATACGCAGTATTTT. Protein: CASILGDTQYF.

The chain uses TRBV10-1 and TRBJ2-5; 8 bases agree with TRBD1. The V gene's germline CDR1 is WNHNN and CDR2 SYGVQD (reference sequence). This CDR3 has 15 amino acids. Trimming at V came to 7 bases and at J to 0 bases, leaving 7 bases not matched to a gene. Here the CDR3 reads CASTTATGDQETQYF. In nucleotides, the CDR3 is TGCGCCAGCACGACCGCGACAGGGGACCAAGAGACCCAGTACTTC.

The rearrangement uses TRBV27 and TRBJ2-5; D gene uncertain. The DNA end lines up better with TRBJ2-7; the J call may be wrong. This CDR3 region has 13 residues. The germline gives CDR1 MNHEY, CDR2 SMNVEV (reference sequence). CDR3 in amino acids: CASRNLLTYEQYF. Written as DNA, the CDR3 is TGTGCCAGCCGCAACCTATTGACCTACGAGCAGTACTTC.

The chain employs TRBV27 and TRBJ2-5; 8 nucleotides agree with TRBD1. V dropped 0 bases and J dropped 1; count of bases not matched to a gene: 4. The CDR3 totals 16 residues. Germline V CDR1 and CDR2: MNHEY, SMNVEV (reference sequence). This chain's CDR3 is CASSLSRDRIQETQYF. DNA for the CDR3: TGTGCCAGCAGTTTATCGCGGGACAGGATCCAAGAGACCCAGTACTTC.

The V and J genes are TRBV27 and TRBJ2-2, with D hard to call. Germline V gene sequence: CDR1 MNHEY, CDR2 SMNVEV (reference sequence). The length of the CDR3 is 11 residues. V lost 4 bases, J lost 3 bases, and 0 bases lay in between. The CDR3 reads CASSYTGELFF. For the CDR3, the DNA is TGTGCCAGCAGTTACACCGGGGAGCTGTTTTTT.

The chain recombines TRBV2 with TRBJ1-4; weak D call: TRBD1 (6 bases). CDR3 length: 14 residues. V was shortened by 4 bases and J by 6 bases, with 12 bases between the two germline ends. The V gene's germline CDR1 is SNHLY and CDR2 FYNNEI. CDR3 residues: CASSAGWTDEKLFF. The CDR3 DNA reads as TGTGCCAGCAGTGCCGGGTGGACAGATGAAAAACTGTTTTTT.

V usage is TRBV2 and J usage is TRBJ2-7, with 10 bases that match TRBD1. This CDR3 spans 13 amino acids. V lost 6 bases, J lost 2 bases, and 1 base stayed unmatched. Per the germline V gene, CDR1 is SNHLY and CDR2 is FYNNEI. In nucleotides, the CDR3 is TGTGCCAGCAGGGACAGGGGGACCTACGAGCAGTACTTC. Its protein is CASRDRGTYEQYF.

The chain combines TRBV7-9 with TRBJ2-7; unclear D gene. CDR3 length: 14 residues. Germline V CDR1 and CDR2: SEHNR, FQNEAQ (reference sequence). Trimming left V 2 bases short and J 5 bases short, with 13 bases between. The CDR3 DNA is TGTGCCAGCAGCTTATATGACGGAACCCACGAGCAGTACTTC. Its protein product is CASSLYDGTHEQYF.

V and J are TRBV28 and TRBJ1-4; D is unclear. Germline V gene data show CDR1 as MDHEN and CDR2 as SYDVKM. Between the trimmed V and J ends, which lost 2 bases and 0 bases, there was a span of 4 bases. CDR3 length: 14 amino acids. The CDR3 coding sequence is TGTGCCAGCAGTTTAGTATCAACTAATGAAAAACTGTTTTTT. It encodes CASSLVSTNEKLFF.

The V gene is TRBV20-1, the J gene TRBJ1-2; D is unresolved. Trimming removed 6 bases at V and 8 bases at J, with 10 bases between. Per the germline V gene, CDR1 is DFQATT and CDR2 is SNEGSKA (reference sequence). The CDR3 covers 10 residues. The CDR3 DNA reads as TGCAGTGCACCCGTGGGGGGCTACACCTTC. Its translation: CSAPVGGYTF.

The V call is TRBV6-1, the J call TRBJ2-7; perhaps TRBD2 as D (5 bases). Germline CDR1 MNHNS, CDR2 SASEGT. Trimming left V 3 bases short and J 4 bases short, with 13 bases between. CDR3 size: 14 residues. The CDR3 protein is CASSDPGLTYEQYF. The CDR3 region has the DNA TGTGCCAGCAGTGACCCCGGACTTACTTACGAGCAGTACTTC.

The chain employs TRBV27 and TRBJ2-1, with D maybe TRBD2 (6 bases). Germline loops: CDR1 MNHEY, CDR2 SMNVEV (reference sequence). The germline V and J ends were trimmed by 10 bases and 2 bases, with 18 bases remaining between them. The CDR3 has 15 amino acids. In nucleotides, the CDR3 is TGTGCCACCTTCACCGGGACTTACCCCTACAATGAGCAGTTCTTC. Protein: CATFTGTYPYNEQFF.

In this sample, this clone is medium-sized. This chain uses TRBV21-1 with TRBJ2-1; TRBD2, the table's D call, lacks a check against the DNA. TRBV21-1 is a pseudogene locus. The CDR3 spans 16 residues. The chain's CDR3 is CASSKREGCSAAEQFF. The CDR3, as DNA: TGTGCCAGCAGCAAACGGGAGGGTTGTAGCGCAGCGGAGCAGTTCTTC.

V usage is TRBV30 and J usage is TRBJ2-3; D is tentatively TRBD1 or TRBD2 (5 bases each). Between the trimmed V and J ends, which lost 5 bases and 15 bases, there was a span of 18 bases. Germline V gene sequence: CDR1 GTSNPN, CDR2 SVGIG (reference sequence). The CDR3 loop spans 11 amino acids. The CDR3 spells CAWGGETATYF. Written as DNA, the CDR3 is TGTGCCTGGGGGGGTGAGACAGCGACATATTTT.

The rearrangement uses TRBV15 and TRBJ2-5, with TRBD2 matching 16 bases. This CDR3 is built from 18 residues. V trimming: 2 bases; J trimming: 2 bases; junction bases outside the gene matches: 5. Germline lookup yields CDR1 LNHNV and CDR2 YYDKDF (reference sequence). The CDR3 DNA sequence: TGTGCCACCAGCAGATCGGGACTAGCGGGAGGGCTACAAGAGACCCAGTACTTC. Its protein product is CATSRSGLAGGLQETQYF. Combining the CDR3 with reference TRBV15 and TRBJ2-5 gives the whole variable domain DAMVIQNPRYQVTQFGKPVTLSCSQTLNHNVMYWYQQKSSQAPKLLFHYYDKDFNNEADTPDNFQSRRPNTSFCFLDIRSPGLGDTAMYLCATSRSGLAGGLQETQYFGPGTRLLVL.

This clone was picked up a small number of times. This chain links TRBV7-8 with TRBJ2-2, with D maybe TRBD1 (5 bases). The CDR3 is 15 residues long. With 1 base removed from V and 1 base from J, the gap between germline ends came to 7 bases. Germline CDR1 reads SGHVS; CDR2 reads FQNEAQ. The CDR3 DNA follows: TGTGCCAGCAGCTTAGGGGGCGGGAACACCGGGGAGCTGTTTTTT. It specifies CASSLGGGNTGELFF.

CDR3 sequence: CASSPTPDRGPDTGELFF. CDR3 coding DNA: TGTGCCAGCAGCCCCACTCCTGACAGGGGGCCGGACACCGGGGAGCTGTTTTTT. The V call is TRBV7-9, the J call TRBJ2-2; 10 bases align to TRBD1. Germline V CDR1 and CDR2: SEHNR, FQNEAQ (reference sequence). V lost 5 bases, J lost 3 bases, and 12 bases stayed unmatched. CDR3 length: 18 amino acids.